The 32 T cell receptor beta chains presented below share a single source sample, sequenced in a study of Ad26.COV2.S vaccination and SARS-CoV-2 variants. Treatment: some 20 received Ad26.COV2.S at low or high dose, single or two shots; about 5 received placebo; per-sample allocation not given. The study sampled participants on day 63 after the first vaccine or placebo injection. The assay was immunoSEQ multiplex PCR, and TCRdb's table has in-frame clones only and misses some. The sample includes about 330,000 clones, almost 90% of them seen just once. The sequences come from peripheral blood, collected in a trial of Ad26.COV2.S vaccine versus placebo. These receptors all come from a person between 18 and 65 years old who received the Ad26.COV2.S COVID-19 vaccine or a placebo.

The table lists this clone with a few counts. The chain is built from TRBV6-5 and TRBJ1-6, with D tentatively TRBD1 (5 bases). The CDR3 is 14 amino acids. Germline V gene sequence: CDR1 MNHEY, CDR2 SVGAGI. V shed 4 bases and J shed 9 bases, with 13 bases lying between them. The CDR3 spells CASSSQGTSSPLHF. The DNA of the CDR3 is TGTGCCAGCAGTTCCCAGGGTACGAGTTCACCCCTCCACTTT.

The gene calls are TRBV19 and TRBJ1-1, with D possibly being TRBD1 (5 bases). This CDR3 contains 15 residues. V was clipped by 1 base and J by 5 bases, with 14 bases between them. Germline V gives CDR1 LNHDA, CDR2 SQIVND (reference sequence). CDR3 sequence: CASSIVGALGTEAFF. For the CDR3, the DNA is TGTGCCAGTAGTATAGTTGGGGCGCTGGGGACTGAAGCTTTCTTT.

The rearrangement links TRBV30 to TRBJ2-3; 10 bases line up with TRBD2. The CDR3 sequence is 15 residues long. CDR1 is GTSNPN and CDR2 is SVGIG in the germline V gene (reference sequence). J gave up 1 base and V 1 base, and 2 bases lay outside the gene matches. Here the CDR3 DNA reads TGTGCCTGGAGTGCCGGGACTAGCGGCACAGATACGCAGTATTTT. Its protein product is CAWSAGTSGTDTQYF.

V is TRBV15 and J is TRBJ1-5; D is ambiguous. Germline loops: CDR1 LNHNV, CDR2 YYDKDF (reference sequence). The CDR3 runs 13 residues. V was cut by 4 bases and J by 2 bases, with 6 bases left in between. The CDR3 protein is CATSTEGNQPQHF. Here the CDR3 DNA reads TGTGCCACCAGCACAGAAGGCAATCAGCCCCAGCATTTT.

This chain joins TRBV6-6 and TRBJ1-2, with D unclear. Trimming pared 7 bases from V and 6 bases from J, leaving 9 bases between. Germline CDR1 and CDR2: MNHNY and SVGAGI (reference sequence). The CDR3 covers 11 residues. CDR3 nucleotides: TGTGCCAGCATTGCAGGCAATGGCTACACCTTC. Encoded protein: CASIAGNGYTF.

J is TRBJ1-1 and V is TRBV6-5, with D hard to call. Germline CDR1 reads MNHEY; CDR2 reads SVGAGI. This CDR3 comprises 14 residues. Trimming pared 2 bases from V and 2 bases from J, leaving 9 bases between. CDR3 bases: TGTGCCAGCAGTTACACATCTACAAACACTGAAGCTTTCTTT. Its protein product is CASSYTSTNTEAFF.

The rearrangement joins TRBV7-9 to TRBJ2-7; D is uncertain. Looked up from germline, CDR1 is SEHNR and CDR2 is FQNEAQ (reference sequence). The germline V and J ends were trimmed by 2 bases and 3 bases, with 11 bases remaining between them. This CDR3 region has 14 residues. The CDR3 sequence is CASSLSHPDYEQYF. The CDR3 DNA reads as TGTGCCAGCAGCTTATCCCACCCGGACTACGAGCAGTACTTC.

The V and J genes are TRBV7-6 and TRBJ1-2; 8 nucleotides line up with TRBD1. CDR1 and CDR2 from the germline V gene are SGHVS and FNYEAQ. After removal of 5 bases from V and 4 bases from J, the junction contained 9 bases not matched to a gene. CDR3 length equals 15 residues. In nucleotides, the CDR3 is TGTGCCAGCAGCCACCCGGGACAGGCCCGCTATGGCTACACCTTC. It codes for CASSHPGQARYGYTF.

The chain carries TRBV9 and TRBJ1-1; tentatively, D is TRBD1 (6 bases). Trimming shortened V by 3 bases and J by 1 base, and 10 bases separated the two germline ends. Germline V gene lookup returns CDR1 SGDLS and CDR2 YYNGEE. The CDR3 is 14 residues long. The CDR3 is CASSGGAPNTEAFF. In DNA, the CDR3 is TGTGCCAGCAGCGGGGGGGCCCCGAACACTGAAGCTTTCTTT.

J is TRBJ2-2 and V is TRBV4-3, with 16 nucleotides matching TRBD2. This CDR3 region has 20 residues. Per the germline V gene, CDR1 is LGHNA and CDR2 is YSLEER. With 0 bases clipped from V and 1 base from J, the junction kept 5 bases outside the gene matches. Here the CDR3 reads CASSQEGLAGGQVNTGELFF. DNA of the CDR3: TGCGCCAGCAGCCAAGAGGGACTAGCGGGGGGGCAGGTGAACACCGGGGAGCTGTTTTTT.

The CDR3 protein is CATSRDEVFDYTF. DNA for the CDR3: TGTGCCACCAGCAGAGATGAGGTTTTCGACTACACCTTC. The gene calls are TRBV15 and TRBJ1-2; D remains ambiguous. The CDR3 is made up of 13 amino acids. V dropped 0 bases and J dropped 10 bases, with 12 bases sitting between them. Germline V lookup: CDR1 LNHNV, CDR2 YYDKDF (reference sequence). The full variable domain, its missing parts supplied by reference TRBV15 and TRBJ1-2, is DAMVIQNPRYQVTQFGKPVTLSCSQTLNHNVMYWYQQKSSQAPKLLFHYYDKDFNNEADTPDNFQSRRPNTSFCFLDIRSPGLGDTAMYLCATSRDEVFDYTFGSGTRLTVV.

This clone has just one count. The V gene is TRBV29-1, the J gene TRBJ1-3; unclear D gene. This CDR3 contains 13 residues. Trimming left V 6 bases short and J 4 bases short, with 13 bases between. Germline values: CDR1 SQVTM, CDR2 ANQGSEA. The CDR3 DNA reads as TGCAGCGTCGATATAGGGCGAGGAAACACCATATATTTT. Its protein product is CSVDIGRGNTIYF.

The chain couples TRBV19 to TRBJ2-1; TRBD2 matches at 10 bases. CDR1 and CDR2 from the germline V gene are LNHDA and SQIVND (reference sequence). The V gene end was trimmed by 0 bases and the J gene end by 0 bases; junction bases not matched to a gene: 2. The CDR3 has 17 amino acids. Here the CDR3 reads CASSIELAGSSYNEQFF. As DNA, the CDR3 is TGTGCCAGTAGTATAGAACTAGCGGGGAGCTCCTACAATGAGCAGTTCTTC.

The chain links TRBV13 to TRBJ2-5; a weak D match, TRBD1 (6 bases). The CDR3 is made up of 13 amino acids. V lost 4 bases to trimming and J lost 6 bases, with 12 bases between them. Germline V lookup: CDR1 PRHDT, CDR2 FYEKMQ (reference sequence). CDR3 sequence: CASSSGRGQTQYF. CDR3 DNA sequence: TGTGCCAGCAGCTCAGGCAGGGGACAGACCCAGTACTTC.

The CDR3 DNA reads TGCGCCAGCAGCCAAGATATGACGGCAGATACGCAGTATTTT. Residues: CASSQDMTADTQYF. This chain links TRBV4-3 with TRBJ2-3; D unclear. The V gene's germline CDR1 is LGHNA and CDR2 YSLEER. The CDR3 has 14 residues. Trimming removed 0 bases from V and 4 bases from J, with 8 bases in between.

CDR3 sequence reads: CASSLERPPHQETQYF. The DNA for the CDR3 is TGTGCCAGCAGCTTAGAGAGACCACCGCATCAAGAGACCCAGTACTTC. The chain has TRBV7-9 and TRBJ2-5; D gene unclear. Looked up from germline, CDR1 is SEHNR and CDR2 is FQNEAQ (reference sequence). The CDR3 spans 16 residues. V was trimmed by 1 base and J by 2 bases, leaving 14 bases between them. Together with reference TRBV7-9 and TRBJ2-5, the CDR3 gives the full variable domain: DTGVSQNPRHKITKRGQNVTFRCDPISEHNRLYWYRQTLGQGPEFLTYFQNEAQLEKSRLLSDRFSAERPKGSFSTLEIQRTEQGDSAMYLCASSLERPPHQETQYFGPGTRLLVL.

The rearrangement uses TRBV5-6 and TRBJ2-1; 9 nucleotides line up with TRBD1. V dropped 4 bases and J dropped 8; count of bases not matched to a gene: 10. The germline V gene has CDR1 SGHDT and CDR2 YYEEEE. The CDR3 consists of 15 residues. The CDR3 nucleotides read TGTGCCAGCAGCCATGGAGGACAGGGGTCGTATGAGCAGTTCTTC. This gives the protein CASSHGGQGSYEQFF.

This chain joins TRBV4-3 and TRBJ1-1, with 7 positions matching TRBD1. V lost 1 base and J lost 0; bases outside the gene matches: 5. Germline values: CDR1 LGHNA, CDR2 YSLEER. CDR3 size: 16 residues. The CDR3 DNA follows: TGCGCCAGCAGCCAAGGCACCGGGACAGTGAACACTGAAGCTTTCTTT. This encodes CASSQGTGTVNTEAFF.

V and J are TRBV5-1 and TRBJ2-3; D perhaps matches TRBD2 (5 bases). This CDR3 is 14 amino acids long. The germline V gene has CDR1 SGHRS and CDR2 YFSETQ. Trimming stripped 3 bases from V and 3 bases from J, with 11 bases between. CDR3 sequence: CASSSWGETDTQYF. The CDR3 DNA sequence: TGCGCCAGCAGCTCGTGGGGAGAAACAGATACGCAGTATTTT.

The chain carries TRBV19 and TRBJ1-2, with TRBD1 identical over 9 bases. V shed 7 bases and J 5 bases; nucleotides not matched to a gene: 14. Germline-derived CDR1 and CDR2 are LNHDA and SQIVND (reference sequence). This CDR3 is 16 amino acids long. CDR3 in DNA: TGTGCCAGTATCTCACCATGGACAGGGGCACGGTATGGCTACACCTTC. It translates to CASISPWTGARYGYTF. The full variable domain, completed using reference TRBV19 and TRBJ1-2, is DGGITQSPKYLFRKEGQNVTLSCEQNLNHDAMYWYRQDPGQGLRLIYYSQIVNDFQKGDIAEGYSVSREKKESFPLTVTSAQKNPTAFYLCASISPWTGARYGYTFGSGTRLTVV.

The chain couples TRBV5-6 to TRBJ2-7, with TRBD2 matching 10 bases. This CDR3 has 16 residues. The V segment lost 3 bases and the J segment 6 bases; nucleotides outside the gene matches: 12. Germline CDR1 reads SGHDT; CDR2 reads YYEEEE. CDR3: CASSSPSGRALGEQYV. In nucleotides, the CDR3 is TGTGCCAGCAGCTCGCCCAGCGGGAGGGCCTTAGGCGAGCAGTACGTC.

This clone showed up many times. The rearrangement uses TRBV18 and TRBJ1-3; D is ambiguous. V lost 2 bases to trimming and J lost 0 bases, with 14 bases between them. CDR3 length: 17 residues. Germline CDR1 is KGHSH and CDR2 is LQKENI. CDR3 protein: CASSPYPGVYSGNTIYF. CDR3 bases: TGTGCCAGCTCACCATATCCCGGAGTCTACTCTGGAAACACCATATATTTT.

This chain links TRBV20-1 with TRBJ1-2; D remains ambiguous. This CDR3 is built from 14 residues. V lost 3 bases and J 8 bases, leaving 19 bases between the germline ends. Germline V CDR1 and CDR2: DFQATT, SNEGSKA (reference sequence). The CDR3 sequence is CSASGAGIYWGYTF. CDR3 coding DNA: TGCAGTGCTAGTGGAGCGGGGATTTATTGGGGCTACACCTTC.

The rearrangement links TRBV10-3 to TRBJ2-4, with 13 bases lining up with TRBD2. CDR1 is ENHRY, CDR2 SYGVKD, per germline. The V and J ends lost 6 bases and 0 bases, in that order; junction bases with no gene match: 14. The CDR3 has 20 residues. CDR3: CAISPGTSGDLNLAKNIQYF. The CDR3 DNA reads TGTGCCATCAGCCCCGGGACTAGCGGGGACTTAAACTTAGCCAAAAACATTCAGTACTTC.

The chain recombines TRBV7-2 with TRBJ2-1; TRBD2 agrees at 8 bases. The junction had 9 bases not matched to a gene; V was cut back by 5 bases and J by 9 bases. Germline CDR1 and CDR2: SGHTA and FQGNSA. The CDR3 runs to 14 residues. CDR3 in DNA: TGTGCCAGCAGCCTCGGGAGGGAGGTAGGTGAGCAGTTCTTC. Encoded protein: CASSLGREVGEQFF.

As regards this clone: This CDR3 is also generated by other DNA sequences in the sample. This rearrangement joins TRBV25-1 to TRBJ2-5; 10 bases are a match to TRBD2. CDR1 MGHDK and CDR2 SYGVNS come from the germline V gene. The CDR3 sequence is 15 residues long. Losses at the gene ends were 2 bases for V and 2 bases for J; bases not matched to a gene: 2. The CDR3 spells CASSEPTSGQETQYF. In DNA, the CDR3 is TGTGCCAGCAGTGAACCGACTAGCGGGCAAGAGACCCAGTACTTC.

V is TRBV7-2 and J is TRBJ1-3, with D uncertain. This CDR3 spans 11 amino acids. The germline gives CDR1 SGHTA, CDR2 FQGNSA. The V gene lost 2 bases and the J gene lost 7 bases, with 3 bases spanning the gap. CDR3 DNA: TGTGCCAGCAGCTTAAGCAACACCATATATTTT. This codes for CASSLSNTIYF.

The chain links TRBV6-2 or TRBV6-3 to TRBJ2-5; possible D gene TRBD2, 5 bases. The ends were cut back, 0 bases at V and 1 base at J, with 12 bases in the middle. Per germline, CDR1 MNHEY and CDR2 SVGEGT. CDR3 length: 16 residues. The CDR3 region is CASSYSRASLQETQYF. CDR3 bases: TGTGCCAGCAGTTACTCGAGGGCAAGTCTCCAAGAGACCCAGTACTTC.

This sequence joins TRBV7-8 and TRBJ1-5; D might be TRBD1 (6 bases). V was cut by 5 bases and J by 0 bases, with 20 bases left in between. This CDR3 contains 18 residues. Per germline, CDR1 SGHVS and CDR2 FQNEAQ. The CDR3 sequence: CASSPGVSIPYSNQPQHF. The CDR3 DNA follows: TGTGCCAGCAGCCCAGGGGTATCGATTCCATATAGCAATCAGCCCCAGCATTTT.

V usage is TRBV30 and J usage is TRBJ1-2; D is unresolved. This CDR3 spans 12 amino acids. V lost 3 bases, J lost 0 bases, and 5 bases lay in between. Germline V lookup: CDR1 GTSNPN, CDR2 SVGIG (reference sequence). The DNA of the CDR3 is TGTGCCTGGAGCGGGTCTAACTATGGCTACACCTTC. This translates into CAWSGSNYGYTF.

The CDR3 here is CASSGLGTAYGYTF. CDR3 bases: TGTGCCAGTAGTGGGCTCGGGACAGCCTATGGCTACACCTTC. This chain joins TRBV19 and TRBJ1-2; 7 positions match TRBD1. CDR3 size: 14 residues. Germline CDR1 and CDR2: LNHDA and SQIVND (reference sequence). V was clipped by 5 bases and J by 4 bases; unmatched bases: 7. The full variable domain, rest sourced from reference TRBV19 and TRBJ1-2, is DGGITQSPKYLFRKEGQNVTLSCEQNLNHDAMYWYRQDPGQGLRLIYYSQIVNDFQKGDIAEGYSVSREKKESFPLTVTSAQKNPTAFYLCASSGLGTAYGYTFGSGTRLTVV.

This clone came up once. For the CDR3, the DNA is TGTGCCACCAGCAGAGCTCCTGGGGGGGGGAACACTGAAGCTTTCTTT. Translated, it gives CATSRAPGGGNTEAFF. The V gene is TRBV15, the J gene TRBJ1-1; tentatively, D is TRBD1 (5 bases). The V and J ends lost 1 base and 1 base respectively, with 13 bases between them. Per the germline V gene, CDR1 is LNHNV and CDR2 is YYDKDF (reference sequence). This CDR3 spans 16 amino acids. Using reference TRBV15 and TRBJ1-1 for the parts outside the CDR3, the full variable domain is DAMVIQNPRYQVTQFGKPVTLSCSQTLNHNVMYWYQQKSSQAPKLLFHYYDKDFNNEADTPDNFQSRRPNTSFCFLDIRSPGLGDTAMYLCATSRAPGGGNTEAFFGQGTRLTVV.